Below are 31 T cell receptor beta chains sequenced from a single sample in a study of T cells after yellow fever vaccination. TCRdb ran MiXCR on the 5' RACE reads and lists one entry per CDR3 protein. The table has over 150,000 distinct CDR3 sequences, approximately 6.2% seen once. The sample in question was CD4+ T cells sorted from PBMCs, obtained on the day of the first yellow fever vaccination. These receptors originate from a young man who received the YFV17D yellow fever vaccine.

With respect to this clonotype: Being one base from a much bigger clone, this may be a read error. The genes are TRBV25-1 and TRBJ1-1; D gene unclear. The CDR3 length is 11 residues. Trimming took 7 bases from V and 1 from J, leaving 4 bases between them. The germline V gene has CDR1 MGHDK and CDR2 SYGVNS. CDR3 region: CASKQNTEAFF. The CDR3 nucleotides are TGTGCCAGCAAACAGAACACTGAAGCTTTCTTT. Looking up the rest from reference TRBV25-1 and TRBJ1-1 gives the full variable domain: EADIYQTPRYLVIGTGKKITLECSQTMGHDKMYWYQQDPGMELHLIHYSYGVNSTEKGDLSSESTVSRIRTEHFPLTLESARPSHTSQYLCASKQNTEAFFGQGTRLTVV.

The table lists this clonotype with a few counts. The CDR3 coding sequence is TGTGCCAGCAGTAGACTAGCGGGGGCCGGTACGCAGTATTTT. Translating gives CASSRLAGAGTQYF. The rearrangement links TRBV12-3 or TRBV12-4 to TRBJ2-3; 12 bases map to TRBD2. The CDR3 sequence is 14 residues long. J gave up 8 bases and V 5 bases, and 5 bases lay outside the gene matches.

In DNA form, the CDR3 reads TGTGCCAGCATCGGGACGGGGGACCCCTACGAGCAGTACTTC. Amino acids: CASIGTGDPYEQYF. This sequence joins TRBV12-3 or TRBV12-4 and TRBJ2-7; a possible D gene is TRBD2 (6 bases). Trimming took off 7 bases at V and 2 bases at J, with 15 bases between the two ends. This CDR3 has 14 amino acids.

Ten or more counts support this clonotype. The rearrangement links TRBV29-1 to TRBJ2-1, with TRBD2 identical over 9 bases. The V and J ends lost 7 bases and 0 bases, in that order; junction bases with no gene match: 7. From germline, CDR1 is SQVTM and CDR2 ANQGSEA. The CDR3 loop spans 15 amino acids. The CDR3 nucleotides read TGCAGCGCAATCAGCGGGGGGCCCTCCTACAATGAGCAGTTCTTC. Residues: CSAISGGPSYNEQFF.

In its sample, this clonotype was seen a few times. The rearrangement links TRBV18 to TRBJ1-2; D unclear. The CDR3 runs to 16 residues. CDR1 is KGHSH, CDR2 LQKENI, per germline. Trimming removed 3 bases at V and 7 bases at J, with 21 bases between. In nucleotides, the CDR3 is TGTGCCAGCTCACCTCCCGGTCAGGAGTCTAAGGGTGGCTACACCTTC. Protein: CASSPPGQESKGGYTF.

This chain uses TRBV6-1 with TRBJ1-6; no firm D call. CDR1 is MNHNS, CDR2 SASEGT, per germline. This CDR3 has 16 amino acids. V was shortened by 2 bases and J by 3 bases, with 11 bases between the two germline ends. DNA of the CDR3: TGTGCCAGCAGTGAACGGGGAGGGATCTATAATTCACCCCTCCACTTT. Translation: CASSERGGIYNSPLHF.

This clonotype was seen a few times. The junction does not match germline at one end; this may be a read error. The V gene is TRBV4-3, the J gene TRBJ2-6; D may be TRBD1 (5 bases). Germline V CDR1 and CDR2: LGHNA, YSLEER. This CDR3 comprises 18 residues. The CDR3 spells CASSQDLIMDNGANVLIF. The CDR3 bases are TGCGCCAGCAGCCAAGATTTAATTATGGATAATGGGGCCAACGTCCTGATTTTC.

This clonotype appeared a few times. This rearrangement joins TRBV12-3 or TRBV12-4 to TRBJ1-2; no reliable D call. Trimming left V 6 bases short and J 8 bases short, with 16 bases between. This CDR3 has 13 residues. The CDR3 DNA is TGTGCCAGCAGGAACGCGGCCCCCGGGGGCTACACCTTC. Translated, it gives CASRNAAPGGYTF.

This clonotype was detected many times. V is TRBV19 and J is TRBJ2-1; TRBD2 matches 10 bases. CDR1 and CDR2 (germline): LNHDA, SQIVND (reference sequence). V lost 4 bases, J lost 1 base, and 4 bases stayed unmatched. The CDR3 covers 16 residues. The CDR3 DNA is TGTGCCAGTAGTAAGCGGGGGGGCCGGTCCTACAATGAGCAGTTCTTC. Its protein is CASSKRGGRSYNEQFF.

The table lists this clonotype with many counts. This chain connects TRBV29-1 to TRBJ2-4; no clear D gene. The germline V and J ends were trimmed by 6 bases and 0 bases, with 9 bases remaining between them. CDR1 and CDR2 (germline): SQVTM, ANQGSEA. This CDR3 region has 13 residues. CDR3 nucleotide sequence: TGCAGCGTGGCACAGCAAGCCAAAAACATTCAGTACTTC. Translated: CSVAQQAKNIQYF.

This clonotype occurred many times. This chain links TRBV27 with TRBJ2-7; D uncertain. The CDR3 covers 14 residues. Germline values: CDR1 MNHEY, CDR2 SMNVEV (reference sequence). Trimming shortened V by 4 bases and J by 2 bases, and 12 bases separated the two germline ends. The CDR3 DNA reads as TGTGCCAGCAGTTATCATTCGCAGACCTACGAGCAGTACTTC. Its protein product is CASSYHSQTYEQYF.

The gene calls are TRBV27 and TRBJ1-2; D is ambiguous. The germline CDR1 and CDR2 sequences are MNHEY and SMNVEV (reference sequence). Trimming pared 5 bases from V and 4 bases from J, leaving 14 bases between. The CDR3 consists of 14 residues. The CDR3 DNA sequence: TGTGCCAGCAGTGGCGCGGGCCGCTTCTATGGCTACACCTTC. Encoded protein: CASSGAGRFYGYTF.

The chain carries TRBV6-5 and TRBJ2-3, with 10 bases aligning to TRBD2. Losses at the gene ends were 4 bases for V and 2 bases for J; bases not matched to a gene: 6. From germline, CDR1 is MNHEY and CDR2 SVGAGI. CDR3 length: 16 residues. This chain's CDR3 is CASSSILAGNTDTQYF. For the CDR3, the DNA is TGTGCCAGCAGTTCAATACTAGCGGGGAACACAGATACGCAGTATTTT.

This clonotype was seen ten or more times. This chain connects TRBV18 to TRBJ1-5; D gene ambiguous. Germline V lookup: CDR1 KGHSH, CDR2 LQKENI. The V and J ends lost 1 base and 1 base respectively, with 2 bases between them. CDR3 length: 13 residues. The CDR3 region has the DNA TGTGCCAGCTCACCACAGAGCAATCAGCCCCAGCATTTT. It translates to CASSPQSNQPQHF.

There are many counts of this clonotype. At one of its ends the junction is not consistent with the germline gene, which may arise from a read error. The chain joins TRBV9 to TRBJ2-3, with D perhaps TRBD1 (6 bases). CDR1 and CDR2 (germline): SGDLS, YYNGEE. There are 14 residues in the CDR3. The chain's CDR3 is CASSVDSSTDTQYF. CDR3 nucleotides: TGCGCCAGCAGCGTGGACAGTAGCACAGATACGCAGTATTTT.

This clonotype has at least ten counts. One end of the junction varies from germline; a read error may be responsible. The chain carries TRBV11-2 and TRBJ2-1; D may be TRBD1 or TRBD2 (5 bases each). CDR3 length: 17 amino acids. The germline V gene encodes CDR1 SGHAT and CDR2 FQNNGV. The CDR3 spells CASSLEYRWESSNEQFF. For the CDR3, the DNA is TGTGCCAGCAGCTTAGAGTACAGGTGGGAGTCCTCCAATGAGCAGTTCTTC.

This clonotype occurred a few times. The chain employs TRBV25-1 and TRBJ1-4; D is undetermined. V was pared by 5 bases and J by 0 bases, with 10 bases between. Germline V gene sequence: CDR1 MGHDK, CDR2 SYGVNS. The CDR3 has 15 residues. Here the CDR3 DNA reads TGTGCCAGCAGTAAAGAGCCAGCAACTAATGAAAAACTGTTTTTT. It translates to CASSKEPATNEKLFF.

The chain is built from TRBV5-6 and TRBJ1-6; D is ambiguous. The CDR3 totals 14 residues. Trimming removed 1 base at V and 8 bases at J, with 10 bases between. The germline V gene has CDR1 SGHDT and CDR2 YYEEEE. The CDR3 protein is CASSLRGVYSPLHF. The DNA of the CDR3 is TGTGCCAGCAGCTTGCGCGGGGTATATTCACCCCTCCACTTT.

This clonotype was counted ten times or more. The chain employs TRBV5-1 and TRBJ1-1; 10 bases are shared with TRBD1. The V and J ends lost 4 bases and 5 bases, in that order; junction bases with no gene match: 5. This CDR3 is built from 14 residues. The germline gives CDR1 SGHRS, CDR2 YFSETQ. The CDR3 nucleotides read TGCGCCAGCAGCATTGGGACAGGGGAAACTGAAGCTTTCTTT. It yields the protein CASSIGTGETEAFF.

Points on this clonotype: This sequence may be a read error, since a much larger clone differs from it by one base. This chain joins TRBV20-1 and TRBJ1-2; 10 nucleotides line up with TRBD1. The CDR3 totals 14 residues. Germline V gene sequence: CDR1 DFQATT, CDR2 SNEGSKA (reference sequence). The CDR3 DNA follows: TGCAGTGCTAGAGACCGGGACAGGGGCTATGGCCACACCTTC. Translating gives CSARDRDRGYGHTF.

There are a few counts of this clonotype. The chain employs TRBV2 and TRBJ1-5; D ambiguous. The CDR3 is 16 amino acids. CDR1 and CDR2 (germline): SNHLY, FYNNEI. V lost 2 bases to trimming and J lost 2 bases, with 13 bases between them. The CDR3, as DNA: TGTGCCAGCAGTGAAATTGAATGGGAGGGCAATCAGCCCCAGCATTTT. It yields the protein CASSEIEWEGNQPQHF.

This clonotype was detected many times. The genes are TRBV18 and TRBJ2-7; a possible D gene is TRBD2 (6 bases). The CDR3 is 14 residues long. The V end lost 6 bases, the J end lost 5 bases, and 17 bases lay between the germline ends. In germline, CDR1 is KGHSH, CDR2 LQKENI. The CDR3 DNA is TGTGCCAGCTCCTTACACGGGCCGGGGGACGAGCAGTACTTC. As protein: CASSLHGPGDEQYF.

This clonotype was picked up a small number of times. The J gene is TRBJ1-4, the V gene TRBV30, with no clear D. Germline-derived CDR1 and CDR2 are GTSNPN and SVGIG (reference sequence). Trimming cost V 0 bases and J 3 bases, with 8 bases left between them. The CDR3 has 14 residues. The CDR3 DNA reads TGTGCCTGGAGTGTCGGGATGTCTAATGAAAAACTGTTTTTT. Translating it yields CAWSVGMSNEKLFF.

CDR3 DNA: TGTGCCAGCAGCCGACTGACGGAACATCTGGAAGCTTTCTTT. It yields the protein CASSRLTEHLEAFF. This chain connects TRBV11-2 to TRBJ1-1; D unclear. Germline V gene lookup returns CDR1 SGHAT and CDR2 FQNNGV. The CDR3 runs 14 residues. Trimming pared 5 bases from V and 8 bases from J, leaving 18 bases between.

This clonotype was counted a few times. V and J are TRBV19 and TRBJ2-1, with D hard to call. CDR1 and CDR2 (germline): LNHDA, SQIVND (reference sequence). The CDR3 has 14 amino acids. The ends were cut back, 1 base at V and 6 bases at J, with 10 bases in the middle. CDR3 residues: CASSIGRTRNEQFF. CDR3 in DNA: TGTGCCAGTAGTATAGGGCGTACCCGCAATGAGCAGTTCTTC. Based on the CDR3 plus reference TRBV19 and TRBJ2-1, the full variable domain is DGGITQSPKYLFRKEGQNVTLSCEQNLNHDAMYWYRQDPGQGLRLIYYSQIVNDFQKGDIAEGYSVSREKKESFPLTVTSAQKNPTAFYLCASSIGRTRNEQFFGPGTRLTVL.

This clonotype was recorded many times. This chain connects TRBV12-3 or TRBV12-4 to TRBJ2-3; D unclear. This CDR3 spans 15 amino acids. V was clipped by 4 bases and J by 0 bases, with 11 bases between them. The chain's CDR3 is CASSSDVRSTDTQYF. DNA of the CDR3: TGTGCCAGCAGTTCTGATGTCCGGAGCACAGATACGCAGTATTTT.

This clonotype was recorded many times. The chain is built from TRBV7-2 and TRBJ2-1; D possibly corresponds to TRBD2 (9 bases). Germline CDR1 and CDR2: SGHTA and FQGNSA. The CDR3 is 16 amino acids. V gave up 5 bases and J gave up 7 bases, with 21 bases separating them. CDR3 coding DNA: TGTGCCAGCAGCCCAGGGGGCGGGGGGGCCAGGAATGAGCAGTTCTTC. Protein product: CASSPGGGGARNEQFF.

The gene calls are TRBV19 and TRBJ1-1, with D possibly matching TRBD1 (5 bases). Germline V gene sequence: CDR1 LNHDA, CDR2 SQIVND (reference sequence). Trimming removed 3 bases from V and 5 bases from J, with 10 bases in between. The CDR3 is made up of 13 amino acids. The CDR3 sequence: CASSIGGTTEAFF. The CDR3 DNA is TGTGCCAGTAGTATTGGGGGAACGACTGAAGCTTTCTTT.

This clonotype has at least ten counts. The chain employs TRBV5-6 and TRBJ2-3; 9 bases line up with TRBD2. Germline CDR1 and CDR2: SGHDT and YYEEEE. The CDR3 is made up of 16 amino acids. Trimming took 1 base from V and 6 from J; bases not matched to a gene: 9. CDR3 in DNA: TGTGCCAGCAGCTTGAGGACGGGACTAGCCGGGGATACGCAGTATTTT. Translating gives CASSLRTGLAGDTQYF.

This clonotype appeared many times. Sequence at one end of the junction differs from germline and may be a read error. The chain links TRBV5-1 to TRBJ2-5, with D unclear. The CDR3 totals 8 residues. CDR1 SGHRS and CDR2 YFSETQ come from the germline V gene. CDR3 sequence reads: CASSEDPF. Here the CDR3 DNA reads TGCGCCAGCAGTGAGGACCCCTTC.

The table lists this clonotype with many counts. The V and J genes are TRBV20-1 and TRBJ2-1; tentative D call: TRBD2 (5 bases). This CDR3 comprises 15 residues. Germline V CDR1 and CDR2: DFQATT, SNEGSKA (reference sequence). Trimming cost V 3 bases and J 2 bases, with 14 bases left between them. The CDR3 DNA reads TGCAGTGCTAGTACCGGAGGAGGCACCTACAATGAGCAGTTCTTC. This translates into CSASTGGGTYNEQFF.